The 23 T cell receptor beta chains listed next were all sequenced from one sample in a study of Graves' ophthalmopathy and Graves' hyperthyroidism. Amplification of TCR beta CDR3 regions used RNA transcripts. An initial RT-PCR round employing HTBI primers preceded a second-round multiplex PCR. TCRdb analysed the multiplex PCR reads with MiXCR anew, one entry per CDR3 protein. The sample lists some 150,000 distinct CDR3 sequences; around 40% were seen once. Sequencing used peripheral blood. The receptors derive from a young man with Graves' ophthalmopathy.

This clonotype was observed many times. The rearrangement joins TRBV5-1 to TRBJ1-1, with D tentatively TRBD1 (5 bases). V was clipped by 3 bases and J by 0 bases, with 18 bases between them. This CDR3 has 17 residues. The germline gives CDR1 SGHRS, CDR2 YFSETQ. CDR3 amino acids: CASSSYLGRVMNTEAFF. The CDR3 coding sequence is TGCGCCAGCAGCTCCTACCTGGGCAGGGTAATGAACACTGAAGCTTTCTTT.

The V and J genes are TRBV20-1 and TRBJ2-5; D call uncertain. The CDR3 extends over 10 amino acids. Trimming took 4 bases from V and 5 from J, leaving 5 bases between them. CDR1 is DFQATT, CDR2 SNEGSKA, per germline (reference sequence). The CDR3 nucleotides read TGCAGTGCTAACGCTGAGACCCAGTACTTC. Its translation is CSANAETQYF.

V and J are TRBV24-1 and TRBJ2-2; 8 nucleotides align to TRBD2. V shed 4 bases and J 4 bases; nucleotides not matched to a gene: 4. The length of the CDR3 is 15 residues. Germline CDR1 and CDR2: KGHDR and SFDVKD. The CDR3 loop reads CATSEGSGVTGELFF. The CDR3 DNA is TGTGCCACCAGTGAGGGTAGCGGGGTCACCGGGGAGCTGTTTTTT.

The J gene is TRBJ1-3, the V gene TRBV6-1; possible D gene TRBD1, 5 bases. The CDR3 loop spans 15 amino acids. V lost 7 bases and J lost 11, with 24 bases in between. CDR1 and CDR2 (germline): MNHNS, SASEGT. The CDR3 region has the DNA TGTGCCAGCATTCGGCCTGACAGTCCTCGGGGTGCCATATATTTT. It is translated as CASIRPDSPRGAIYF.

As regards this clonotype: Germline is not matched at one junction end, which may reflect a read error. The chain uses TRBV6-1 and TRBJ1-6, with a possible D match to TRBD1 (5 bases). The CDR3 is 13 residues long. CDR1 is MNHNS and CDR2 is SASEGT in the germline V gene. CDR3: CASSPGLHSPLHF. Written as DNA, the CDR3 is TGCGCCAGCAGTCCAGGGCTTCATTCACCCCTCCACTTT.

This clonotype appeared many times. The chain recombines TRBV28 with TRBJ2-7, with a weak D call TRBD2 (5 bases). From germline, CDR1 is MDHEN and CDR2 SYDVKM. Trimming took 7 bases from V and 4 from J, leaving 17 bases between them. The CDR3 totals 14 residues. The CDR3 here is CASTTGPRVYEQYF. The CDR3 DNA is TGTGCCAGCACCACTGGGCCGCGGGTTTACGAGCAGTACTTC.

This clonotype was picked up a small number of times. The chain links TRBV12-3 or TRBV12-4 to TRBJ2-7; no clear D gene. V gave up 3 bases and J gave up 4 bases, with 13 bases separating them. The CDR3 totals 14 residues. CDR3 protein: CASSLGELGYEQYF. Written as DNA, the CDR3 is TGTGCCAGCAGTTTGGGTGAATTAGGGTACGAGCAGTACTTC.

This clonotype was observed at least ten times. The chain recombines TRBV4-1 with TRBJ1-1; D gene ambiguous. CDR3 length equals 17 residues. Germline-derived CDR1 and CDR2 are MGHRA and YSYEKL. Trimming shortened V by 0 bases and J by 0 bases, and 14 bases separated the two germline ends. CDR3 nucleotides: TGCGCCAGCAGCCAAGATGGGTTTGTATCCATGAACACTGAAGCTTTCTTT. Translating it yields CASSQDGFVSMNTEAFF.

This clonotype was seen repeatedly, ten times or more. V is TRBV7-2 and J is TRBJ2-4; 7 nucleotides line up with TRBD2. J lost 7 bases, V lost 5 bases, and 8 bases had no gene match. The CDR3 length is 14 residues. The germline V gene encodes CDR1 SGHTA and CDR2 FQGNSA. The CDR3: CASSPWGRANIQYF. The DNA of the CDR3 is TGTGCCAGCAGCCCATGGGGGAGGGCGAACATTCAGTACTTC.

Many counts were recorded for this clonotype. The chain carries TRBV24-1 and TRBJ2-2; D is undetermined. This CDR3 region has 14 residues. CDR1 and CDR2 (germline): KGHDR, SFDVKD. Trimming took 5 bases from V and 6 from J, leaving 12 bases between them. The CDR3 sequence is CATSGERESGELFF. Written as DNA, the CDR3 is TGTGCCACCAGTGGTGAGAGAGAGTCCGGGGAGCTGTTTTTT.

The table lists this clonotype with a few counts. This chain links TRBV29-1 with TRBJ2-7; 9 positions match TRBD1. CDR3 size: 12 residues. V shed 7 bases and J 3 bases; nucleotides not matched to a gene: 4. From germline, CDR1 is SQVTM and CDR2 ANQGSEA. CDR3 bases: TGCAGCGGGGGACAGGGAAGCTACGAGCAGTACTTC. Translating it yields CSGGQGSYEQYF.

In this sample, this clonotype turned up many times. The chain is built from TRBV11-2 and TRBJ1-2; no clear D gene. Germline CDR1 and CDR2: SGHAT and FQNNGV. The CDR3 consists of 14 residues. Trimming shortened V by 1 base and J by 2 bases, and 8 bases separated the two germline ends. The CDR3 region is CASSLVPQNYGYTF. CDR3 coding DNA: TGTGCCAGCAGCTTAGTCCCACAAAACTATGGCTACACCTTC.

This clonotype was seen repeatedly, ten times or more. The J gene is TRBJ2-5, the V gene TRBV24-1; D is ambiguous. The V gene's germline CDR1 is KGHDR and CDR2 SFDVKD. The CDR3 spans 13 residues. V was pared by 3 bases and J by 5 bases, with 9 bases between. CDR3 sequence: CATSDPLRETQYF. CDR3 sequence (DNA): TGTGCCACCAGTGATCCCTTACGGGAGACCCAGTACTTC.

The table lists this clonotype with many counts. The chain carries TRBV27 and TRBJ1-1, with D unclear. Per germline, CDR1 MNHEY and CDR2 SMNVEV (reference sequence). There are 14 residues in the CDR3. V dropped 4 bases and J dropped 10 bases, with 19 bases sitting between them. The CDR3 DNA reads as TGTGCCAGCAGTTCGGCCGTAGTTCCGGTGGGAGCTTTCTTT. It specifies CASSSAVVPVGAFF.

CDR3 region: CASSARRGWETQYF. The CDR3 DNA reads TGTGCCAGCAGCGCCAGGAGGGGCTGGGAGACCCAGTACTTC. V and J are TRBV7-2 and TRBJ2-5, with D perhaps TRBD2 (6 bases). Per the germline V gene, CDR1 is SGHTA and CDR2 is FQGNSA. This CDR3 is built from 14 residues. The V end was cut by 5 bases, the J end by 5 bases, with 15 bases between.

This clonotype was seen many times. The chain carries TRBV20-1 and TRBJ2-7, with D unclear. Germline V gives CDR1 DFQATT, CDR2 SNEGSKA (reference sequence). CDR3 length: 13 amino acids. Deletions cut 5 bases from V and 3 bases from J, with 14 bases between. The CDR3 region has the DNA TGCAGTGCTTCAGATCTAGGGATCTACGAGCAGTACTTC. Its translation is CSASDLGIYEQYF.

This sequence joins TRBV20-1 and TRBJ1-1; 8 bases map to TRBD1. The CDR3 consists of 13 residues. V trimming: 5 bases; J trimming: 5 bases; junction bases outside the gene matches: 7. Germline V gives CDR1 DFQATT, CDR2 SNEGSKA (reference sequence). This CDR3 reads CSAPGGPRTEAFF. CDR3 DNA sequence: TGCAGTGCTCCAGGGGGCCCGAGGACTGAAGCTTTCTTT.

This clonotype has ten or more counts. The chain is built from TRBV12-3 or TRBV12-4 and TRBJ1-1; D may be TRBD1 (6 bases). Trimming removed 3 bases from V and 8 bases from J, with 16 bases in between. The CDR3 has 14 amino acids. CDR3 in DNA: TGTGCCAGCAGTTTGGGGGGCCTCAGGGGCGAAGCTTTCTTT. Residues: CASSLGGLRGEAFF.

The CDR3 bases are TGTGCCACCAGCAGAGATCGGGAGGGTAACTACGAGCAGTACTTC. This encodes CATSRDREGNYEQYF. This chain links TRBV15 with TRBJ2-5; 8 nucleotides align to TRBD2. The assigned J gene may be wrong: the sequence end matches TRBJ2-7 better. CDR3 length: 15 amino acids. Germline CDR1 is LNHNV and CDR2 is YYDKDF (reference sequence).

The V gene is TRBV20-1, the J gene TRBJ2-5; 14 nucleotides agree with TRBD2. This CDR3 has 16 residues. The V gene's germline CDR1 is DFQATT and CDR2 SNEGSKA (reference sequence). Trimming cost V 3 bases and J 5 bases; bases outside gene matches: 8. This chain's CDR3 is CSASEWTSGRSETQYF. The DNA of the CDR3 is TGCAGTGCTAGCGAATGGACTAGCGGGAGGTCTGAGACCCAGTACTTC.

This clonotype showed up many times. The rearrangement joins TRBV20-1 to TRBJ1-2; D gene uncertain. Trimming removed 5 bases at V and 0 bases at J, with 16 bases between. The germline CDR1 and CDR2 sequences are DFQATT and SNEGSKA (reference sequence). The CDR3 covers 15 residues. CDR3 loop: CSASPRAAANYGYTF. The CDR3 DNA reads TGCAGTGCTTCCCCCCGGGCAGCAGCTAACTATGGCTACACCTTC.

This clonotype has ten or more counts. This chain links TRBV6-5 with TRBJ2-3; D unclear. Per germline, CDR1 MNHEY and CDR2 SVGAGI. Trimming took 6 bases from V and 6 from J, leaving 10 bases between them. There are 12 residues in the CDR3. CDR3 sequence reads: CASRAVGDTQYF. DNA for the CDR3: TGTGCCAGCAGGGCCGTAGGGGATACGCAGTATTTT.

V and J are TRBV14 and TRBJ1-6; D uncertain. Trimming removed 1 base from V and 10 bases from J, with 14 bases in between. The CDR3 loop spans 15 amino acids. The germline CDR1 and CDR2 sequences are SGHDN and FVKESK. In DNA form, the CDR3 reads TGTGCCAGCAGCCAAGCGGTAGGCTCCGGGTCACCCCTCCACTTT. Translating it yields CASSQAVGSGSPLHF.